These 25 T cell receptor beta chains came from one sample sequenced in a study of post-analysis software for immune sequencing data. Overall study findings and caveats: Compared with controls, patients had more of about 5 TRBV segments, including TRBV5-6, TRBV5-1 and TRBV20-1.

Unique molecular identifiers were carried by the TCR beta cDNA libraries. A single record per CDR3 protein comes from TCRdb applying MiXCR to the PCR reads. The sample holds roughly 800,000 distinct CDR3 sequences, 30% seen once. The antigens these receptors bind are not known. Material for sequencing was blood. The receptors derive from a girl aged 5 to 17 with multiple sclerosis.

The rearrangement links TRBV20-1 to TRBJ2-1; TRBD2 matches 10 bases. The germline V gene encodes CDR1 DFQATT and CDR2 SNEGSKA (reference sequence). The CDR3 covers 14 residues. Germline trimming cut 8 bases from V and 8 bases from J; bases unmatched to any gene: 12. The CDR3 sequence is CSTYSGRRLDEQFF. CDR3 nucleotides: TGCAGTACCTATAGCGGGAGGAGGCTCGATGAGCAGTTCTTC.

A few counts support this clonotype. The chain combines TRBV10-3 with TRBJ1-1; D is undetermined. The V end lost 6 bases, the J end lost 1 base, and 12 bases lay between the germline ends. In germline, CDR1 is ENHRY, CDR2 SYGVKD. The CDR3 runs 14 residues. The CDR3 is CAIRADLGNTEAFF. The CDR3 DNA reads TGTGCCATCAGGGCGGACCTAGGGAACACTGAAGCTTTCTTT.

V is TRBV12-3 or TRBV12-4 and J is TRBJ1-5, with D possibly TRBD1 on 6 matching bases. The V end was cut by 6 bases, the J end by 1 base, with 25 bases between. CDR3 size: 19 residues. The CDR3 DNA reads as TGTGCCAGCAGAAAAGGGGGGCAGGGTTATCGTGGAAGCAATCAGCCCCAGCATTTT. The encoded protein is CASRKGGQGYRGSNQPQHF.

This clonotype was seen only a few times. The CDR3 is CASSKGGPSDYGYTF. The CDR3 DNA reads as TGTGCCAGCAGCAAAGGTGGCCCCTCCGACTATGGCTACACCTTC. The chain links TRBV21-1 to TRBJ1-2. TRBV21-1 is termed a pseudogene. This CDR3 has 15 amino acids.

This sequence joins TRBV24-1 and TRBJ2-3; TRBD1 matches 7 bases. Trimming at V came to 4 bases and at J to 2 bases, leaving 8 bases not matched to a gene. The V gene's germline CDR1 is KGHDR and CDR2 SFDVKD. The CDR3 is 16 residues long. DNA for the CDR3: TGTGCCACCAGTGACCCCCGGGACAGCTACACAGATACGCAGTATTTT. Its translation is CATSDPRDSYTDTQYF.

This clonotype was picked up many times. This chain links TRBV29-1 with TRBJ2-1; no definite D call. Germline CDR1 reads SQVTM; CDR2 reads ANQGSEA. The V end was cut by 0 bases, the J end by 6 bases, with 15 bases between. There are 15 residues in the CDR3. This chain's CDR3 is CSVEDVIAPFNEQFF. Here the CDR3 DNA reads TGCAGCGTTGAAGATGTTATAGCCCCTTTCAATGAGCAGTTCTTC.

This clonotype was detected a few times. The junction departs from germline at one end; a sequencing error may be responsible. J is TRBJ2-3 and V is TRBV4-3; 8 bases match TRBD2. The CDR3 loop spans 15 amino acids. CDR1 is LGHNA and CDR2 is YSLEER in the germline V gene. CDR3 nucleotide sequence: TGCGCCAGCAGCCAAGACAGGACTAGCACAGATACGCGGTATTTT. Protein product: CASSQDRTSTDTRYF.

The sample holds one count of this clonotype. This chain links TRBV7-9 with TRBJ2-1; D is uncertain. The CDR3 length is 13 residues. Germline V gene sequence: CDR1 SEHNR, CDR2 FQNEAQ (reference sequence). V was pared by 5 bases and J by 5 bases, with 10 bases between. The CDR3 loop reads CASSPKGNNEQFF. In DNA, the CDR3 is TGTGCCAGCAGCCCAAAAGGTAACAATGAGCAGTTCTTC.

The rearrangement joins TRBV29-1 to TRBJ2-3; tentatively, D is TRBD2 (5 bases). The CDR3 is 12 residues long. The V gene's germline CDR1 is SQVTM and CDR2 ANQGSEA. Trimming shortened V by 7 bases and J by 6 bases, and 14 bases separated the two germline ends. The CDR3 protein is CSAGVNWDTQYF. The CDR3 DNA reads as TGCAGCGCCGGGGTAAACTGGGATACGCAGTATTTT.

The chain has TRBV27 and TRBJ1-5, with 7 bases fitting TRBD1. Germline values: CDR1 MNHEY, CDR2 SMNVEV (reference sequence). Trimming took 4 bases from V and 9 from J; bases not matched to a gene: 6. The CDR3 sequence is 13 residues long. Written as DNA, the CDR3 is TGTGCCAGCAGTTCAGACAGGGAACGGCCCCAGCATTTT. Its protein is CASSSDRERPQHF.

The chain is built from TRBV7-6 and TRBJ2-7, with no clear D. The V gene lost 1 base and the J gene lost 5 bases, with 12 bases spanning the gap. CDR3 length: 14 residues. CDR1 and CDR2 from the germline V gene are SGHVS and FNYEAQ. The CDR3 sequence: CASSLVGRWDEQYF. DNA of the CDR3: TGTGCCAGCAGCTTAGTTGGGCGCTGGGACGAGCAGTACTTC.

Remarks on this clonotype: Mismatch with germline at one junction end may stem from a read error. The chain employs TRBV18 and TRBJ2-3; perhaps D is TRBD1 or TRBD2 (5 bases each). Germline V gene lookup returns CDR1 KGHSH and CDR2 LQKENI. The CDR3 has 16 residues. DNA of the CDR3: TGTGCCAGCTCCCTAAATCCGGGACGTAGCACGGATACGCAGTATTTT. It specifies CASSLNPGRSTDTQYF.

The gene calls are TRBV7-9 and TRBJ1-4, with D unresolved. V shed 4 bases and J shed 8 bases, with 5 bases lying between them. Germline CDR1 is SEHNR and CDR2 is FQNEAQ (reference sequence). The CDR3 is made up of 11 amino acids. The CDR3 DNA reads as TGTGCCAGCAGCTCAAGCGAAAAACTGTTTTTT. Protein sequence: CASSSSEKLFF.

Here the CDR3 reads CAISEGQTTRDEQYF. The DNA of the CDR3 is TGTGCCATCAGTGAGGGACAGACCACTCGGGATGAGCAGTACTTC. The J gene is TRBJ2-5, the V gene TRBV10-3, with D perhaps TRBD1 (6 bases). Deletions cut 2 bases from V and 11 bases from J, with 21 bases between. In germline, CDR1 is ENHRY, CDR2 SYGVKD. This CDR3 comprises 15 residues.

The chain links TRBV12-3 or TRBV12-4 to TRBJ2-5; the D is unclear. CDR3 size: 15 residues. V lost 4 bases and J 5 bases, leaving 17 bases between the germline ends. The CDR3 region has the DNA TGTGCCAGCAGTTCTCTAGTGGCGACCGGGGAGACCCAGTACTTC. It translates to CASSSLVATGETQYF.

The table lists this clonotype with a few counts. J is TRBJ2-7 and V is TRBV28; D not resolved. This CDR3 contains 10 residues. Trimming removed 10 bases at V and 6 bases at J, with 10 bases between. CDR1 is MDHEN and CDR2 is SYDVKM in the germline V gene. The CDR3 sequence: CATHPVEQYF. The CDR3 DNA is TGTGCCACCCATCCGGTCGAGCAGTACTTC.

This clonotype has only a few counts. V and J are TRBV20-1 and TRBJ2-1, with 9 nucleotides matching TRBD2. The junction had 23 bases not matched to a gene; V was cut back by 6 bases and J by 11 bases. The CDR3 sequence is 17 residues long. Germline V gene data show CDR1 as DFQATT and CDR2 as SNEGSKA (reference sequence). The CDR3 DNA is TGCAGTGCCCTACCGGCGGGGGGGCAATCCCGGTACGAGAAGCAGTTCTTC. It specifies CSALPAGGQSRYEKQFF.

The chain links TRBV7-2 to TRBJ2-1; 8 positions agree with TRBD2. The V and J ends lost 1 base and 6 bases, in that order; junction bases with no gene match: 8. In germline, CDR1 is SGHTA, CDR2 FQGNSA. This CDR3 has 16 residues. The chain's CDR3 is CASSLGTSLRSNEQFF. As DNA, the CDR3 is TGTGCCAGCAGCTTAGGGACTAGCCTCCGTAGCAATGAGCAGTTCTTC.

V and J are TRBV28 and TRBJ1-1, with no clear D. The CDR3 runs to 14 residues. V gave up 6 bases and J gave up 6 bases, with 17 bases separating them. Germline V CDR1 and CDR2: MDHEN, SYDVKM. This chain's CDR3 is CASSPPLPDPEAFF. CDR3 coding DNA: TGTGCCAGCAGCCCCCCCCTGCCAGATCCTGAAGCTTTCTTT.

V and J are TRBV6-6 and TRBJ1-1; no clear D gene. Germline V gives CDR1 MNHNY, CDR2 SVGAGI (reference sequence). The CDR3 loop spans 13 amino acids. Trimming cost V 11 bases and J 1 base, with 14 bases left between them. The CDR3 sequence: CAGYKGGNTEAFF. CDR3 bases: TGTGCCGGATATAAGGGAGGGAACACTGAAGCTTTCTTT.

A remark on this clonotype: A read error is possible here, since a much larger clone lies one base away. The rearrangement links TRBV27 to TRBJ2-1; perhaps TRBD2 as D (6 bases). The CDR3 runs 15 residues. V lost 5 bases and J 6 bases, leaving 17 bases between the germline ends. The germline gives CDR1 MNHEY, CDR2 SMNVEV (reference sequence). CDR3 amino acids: CASSPRLVGVNEQFF. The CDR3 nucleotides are TGTGCCAGCAGTCCCAGACTAGTGGGAGTCAATGAGCAGTTCTTC.

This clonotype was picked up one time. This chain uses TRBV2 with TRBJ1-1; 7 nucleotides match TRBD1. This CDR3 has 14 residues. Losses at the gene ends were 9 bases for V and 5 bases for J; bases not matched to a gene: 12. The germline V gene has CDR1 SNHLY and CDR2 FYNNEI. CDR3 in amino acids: CASAYRGVGTEAFF. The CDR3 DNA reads TGTGCCAGTGCGTACAGGGGAGTGGGAACTGAAGCTTTCTTT.

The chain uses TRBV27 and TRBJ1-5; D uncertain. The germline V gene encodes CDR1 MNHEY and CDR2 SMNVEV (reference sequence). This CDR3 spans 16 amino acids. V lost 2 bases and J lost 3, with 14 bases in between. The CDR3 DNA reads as TGTGCCAGCAGTTTAAGGAAGGGTTCTGCCAATCAGCCCCAGCATTTT. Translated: CASSLRKGSANQPQHF.

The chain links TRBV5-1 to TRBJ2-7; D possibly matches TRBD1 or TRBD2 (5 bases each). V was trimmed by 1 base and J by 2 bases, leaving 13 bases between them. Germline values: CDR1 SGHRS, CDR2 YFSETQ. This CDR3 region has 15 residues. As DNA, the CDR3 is TGCGCCAGCAGCTTGTCCCCCGGGACCGCCTACGAGCAGTACTTC. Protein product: CASSLSPGTAYEQYF.

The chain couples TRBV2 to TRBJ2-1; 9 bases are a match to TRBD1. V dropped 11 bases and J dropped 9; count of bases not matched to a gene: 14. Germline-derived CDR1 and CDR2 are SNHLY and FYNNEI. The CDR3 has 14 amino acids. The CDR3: CAGRPGQGRIEQFF. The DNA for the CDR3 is TGTGCCGGACGACCGGGACAGGGTCGTATTGAGCAGTTCTTC. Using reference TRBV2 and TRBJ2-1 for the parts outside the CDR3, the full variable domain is EPEVTQTPSHQVTQMGQEVILRCVPISNHLYFYWYRQILGQKVEFLVSFYNNEISEKSEIFDDQFSVERPDGSNFTLKIRSTKLEDSAMYFCAGRPGQGRIEQFFGPGTRLTVL.